These 25 T cell receptor beta chains came from one sample sequenced in a study of human T cells and chemical hapten exposure. Each CDR3 protein gets one entry after TCRdb re-called the RACE reads with MiXCR. The repertoire consists of about 350,000 distinct CDR3 sequences, with around 6% occurring once and the leading ten covering 4.5% to 6%. Time point indicated: patch test 2, 6 weeks after DPC sensitization. This sample's treatment: therapeutic diphenylcyclopropenone sensitization with weekly scalp DPC. The specimen was whole blood, collected in connection with sensitization to the hapten diphenylcyclopropenone (DPC). These receptor sequences come from a woman aged 18-30 years with alopecia areata. Some clones in this sample may be carry-over from other donors' samples.

The gene calls are TRBV3-1 and TRBJ2-5; D is uncertain. This CDR3 comprises 14 residues. Trimming stripped 0 bases from V and 11 bases from J, with 16 bases between. The V gene's germline CDR1 is LGHDT and CDR2 YNNKEL (reference sequence). The CDR3 is CASSQEGPERTQYF. Written as DNA, the CDR3 is TGTGCCAGCAGCCAAGAAGGCCCTGAGAGAACTCAGTACTTC.

This clonotype was seen a handful of times. The chain recombines TRBV4-2 with TRBJ1-1; D is possibly TRBD1 (6 bases). This CDR3 has 14 amino acids. V was cut by 6 bases and J by 3 bases, with 14 bases left in between. Looked up from germline, CDR1 is LGHNA and CDR2 is YNFKEQ. This chain's CDR3 is CASRDAGVDTEAFF. CDR3 coding DNA: TGTGCCAGCAGAGATGCAGGGGTGGACACTGAAGCTTTCTTT.

The rearrangement links TRBV7-2 to TRBJ1-1, with unresolved D. Germline CDR1 reads SGHTA; CDR2 reads FQGNSA. V was clipped by 4 bases and J by 4 bases, with 10 bases between them. The CDR3 is made up of 13 amino acids. In nucleotides, the CDR3 is TGTGCCAGCAGCTCCGGGGTGGGCACTGAAGCTTTCTTT. Amino acids: CASSSGVGTEAFF.

In its sample, this clonotype was seen a few times. The rearrangement links TRBV4-3 to TRBJ1-2; 7 bases agree with TRBD1. Trimming took 4 bases from V and 0 from J; bases not matched to a gene: 5. From germline, CDR1 is LGHNA and CDR2 YSLEER. This CDR3 is 15 amino acids long. The CDR3 DNA is TGCGCCAGCAGCCCCGACAGGGACTCTAACTATGGCTACACCTTC. Translating gives CASSPDRDSNYGYTF.

The sample holds many counts of this clonotype. The rearrangement uses TRBV6-5 and TRBJ1-5; 8 bases fit TRBD1. With 4 bases clipped from V and 4 bases from J, the junction kept 12 bases outside the gene matches. CDR1 MNHEY and CDR2 SVGAGI come from the germline V gene. This CDR3 has 17 amino acids. CDR3 protein: CASSSRAGQGMNQPQHF. CDR3 nucleotide sequence: TGTGCCAGCAGTTCCCGAGCCGGACAGGGAATGAATCAGCCCCAGCATTTT.

The rearrangement uses TRBV5-1 and TRBJ2-7; D may be TRBD2 (5 bases). Trimming took 4 bases from V and 4 from J, leaving 9 bases between them. Germline V gives CDR1 SGHRS, CDR2 YFSETQ. CDR3 length: 12 residues. As DNA, the CDR3 is TGCGCCAGCAGCCTGGACTTTTACGAGCAGTACTTC. This encodes CASSLDFYEQYF. Drawing the rest from reference TRBV5-1 and TRBJ2-7, the complete variable domain is KAGVTQTPRYLIKTRGQQVTLSCSPISGHRSVSWYQQTPGQGLQFLFEYFSETQRNKGNFPGRFSGRQFSNSRSEMNVSTLELGDSALYLCASSLDFYEQYFGPGTRLTVT.

The rearrangement joins TRBV4-2 to TRBJ2-1; D possibly matches TRBD1 or TRBD2 (6 bases each). The V gene's germline CDR1 is LGHNA and CDR2 YNFKEQ. V lost 1 base, J lost 6 bases, and 13 bases lay in between. The CDR3 spans 15 residues. Written as DNA, the CDR3 is TGTGCCAGCAGCCAAGGGGGGGCTAGGATCAATGAGCAGTTCTTC. This translates into CASSQGGARINEQFF.

This clonotype came up a few times. This chain joins TRBV6-4 and TRBJ2-1; TRBD1 is a possible D gene (5 bases). V dropped 2 bases and J dropped 4 bases, with 6 bases sitting between them. This CDR3 is built from 13 residues. Germline V gene sequence: CDR1 MRHNA, CDR2 SNTAGT. CDR3 DNA sequence: TGTGCCAGCAGTGACCAGGGATACAATGAGCAGTTCTTC. Translation gives CASSDQGYNEQFF.

This clonotype turned up a few times. The chain has TRBV13 and TRBJ2-7; a weak D match, TRBD1 (6 bases). Germline CDR1 is PRHDT and CDR2 is FYEKMQ (reference sequence). V lost 3 bases, J lost 2 bases, and 8 bases lay in between. The CDR3 is made up of 13 amino acids. CDR3 DNA sequence: TGTGCCAGCAGCTTCACAGGGACCTACGAGCAGTACTTC. This sequence encodes CASSFTGTYEQYF. Complete variable domain (other parts from reference TRBV13 and TRBJ2-7): AAGVIQSPRHLIKEKRETATLKCYPIPRHDTVYWYQQGPGQDPQFLISFYEKMQSDKGSIPDRFSAQQFSDYHSELNMSSLELGDSALYFCASSFTGTYEQYFGPGTRLTVT.

There are a few counts of this clonotype. The V gene is TRBV20-1, the J gene TRBJ2-3; maybe TRBD2 (6 bases). The V end was cut by 3 bases, the J end by 0 bases, with 10 bases between. CDR1 and CDR2 from the germline V gene are DFQATT and SNEGSKA (reference sequence). The CDR3 is made up of 14 amino acids. The CDR3 DNA follows: TGCAGTGCTAGGATAGGGACTAGCACAGATACGCAGTATTTT. It encodes CSARIGTSTDTQYF.

This clonotype was counted ten times or more. The chain recombines TRBV6-2 or TRBV6-3 with TRBJ1-5; tentative D call: TRBD1 (5 bases). This CDR3 is built from 13 residues. CDR1 MNHEY and CDR2 SVGEGT come from the germline V gene. V lost 5 bases to trimming and J lost 6 bases, with 11 bases between them. CDR3 amino acids: CASSDSSTQPQHF. The CDR3, as DNA: TGTGCCAGCAGTGACAGTTCGACTCAGCCCCAGCATTTT.

This clonotype has a handful of counts. The chain employs TRBV12-3 or TRBV12-4 and TRBJ1-6; TRBD1 might be the D (5 bases). The CDR3 is 17 amino acids. The V end was cut by 6 bases, the J end by 4 bases, with 19 bases between. The DNA for the CDR3 is TGTGCCAGCAGCCTGGGACTCACGGGGATGTATAATTCACCCCTCCACTTT. Amino acids: CASSLGLTGMYNSPLHF.

There are a few counts of this clonotype. This chain uses TRBV12-3 or TRBV12-4 with TRBJ1-6; tentatively, D is TRBD1 (6 bases). There are 18 residues in the CDR3. The V and J ends lost 1 base and 3 bases respectively, with 16 bases between them. The CDR3 coding sequence is TGTGCCAGCAGTTTAGACAGGGACCGTTATAACTATAATTCACCCCTCCACTTT. This sequence encodes CASSLDRDRYNYNSPLHF.

V and J are TRBV12-3 or TRBV12-4 and TRBJ1-5; D is undetermined. With 3 bases removed from V and 8 bases from J, the gap between germline ends came to 11 bases. CDR3 length: 13 amino acids. The CDR3 spells CASSFPPAEPQHF. DNA for the CDR3: TGTGCCAGCAGTTTTCCCCCCGCGGAGCCCCAGCATTTT.

This clonotype occurred many times. V and J are TRBV12-3 or TRBV12-4 and TRBJ1-2, with TRBD1 as a possible D gene (6 bases). This CDR3 has 14 amino acids. V gave up 4 bases and J gave up 8 bases, with 17 bases separating them. CDR3 loop: CASSSGESLWGYTF. Here the CDR3 DNA reads TGTGCCAGCAGTTCAGGGGAGTCGCTATGGGGCTACACCTTC.

In this sample, this clonotype turned up many times. This chain uses TRBV10-3 with TRBJ2-7; 10 bases line up with TRBD2. CDR1 ENHRY and CDR2 SYGVKD come from the germline V gene. With V trimmed by 4 bases and J by 7 bases, 7 bases remained unmatched. The length of the CDR3 is 14 residues. CDR3 coding DNA: TGTGCCATCAGTGTGAGGCAGCGGGAGGGAGAGCAGTACTTC. Protein: CAISVRQREGEQYF.

This clonotype was recorded at least ten times. The chain employs TRBV4-2 and TRBJ2-3; 10 nucleotides align to TRBD2. V lost 0 bases to trimming and J lost 4 bases; unmatched junction nucleotides: 7. CDR1 and CDR2 from the germline V gene are LGHNA and YNFKEQ. The CDR3 is made up of 17 amino acids. The CDR3 DNA reads TGTGCCAGCAGCCAAGATAAGCGGGGGGGCGTAGCAGATACGCAGTATTTT. Translation: CASSQDKRGGVADTQYF.

The V and J genes are TRBV25-1 and TRBJ2-2, with 9 bases that match TRBD1. V gave up 3 bases and J gave up 7 bases; unmatched junction bases: 6. CDR3 length equals 15 residues. The germline gives CDR1 MGHDK, CDR2 SYGVNS. The CDR3 protein is CASSESTGGYGELFF. DNA of the CDR3: TGTGCCAGCAGTGAGTCGACAGGGGGTTACGGGGAGCTGTTTTTT.

This clonotype was counted only a few times. This chain uses TRBV7-3 with TRBJ2-1; 7 bases match TRBD1. The CDR3 has 16 residues. From germline, CDR1 is SGHTA and CDR2 FQGTGA. Trimming cost V 5 bases and J 2 bases; bases outside gene matches: 9. The CDR3 protein is CASSIQGNIAYNEQFF. The CDR3 DNA reads TGTGCCAGCAGCATACAGGGGAATATTGCCTACAATGAGCAGTTCTTC.

This clonotype has more than one count but fewer than ten. V is TRBV7-3 and J is TRBJ2-3; D may match TRBD1 or TRBD2 (6 bases each). The V end was cut by 4 bases, the J end by 0 bases, with 17 bases between. Germline V gene sequence: CDR1 SGHTA, CDR2 FQGTGA. This CDR3 contains 17 residues. CDR3 DNA sequence: TGTGCCAGCAGCTACCGGAGTGGGGGGCCAAGCACAGATACGCAGTATTTT. Its protein is CASSYRSGGPSTDTQYF.

The V gene is TRBV6-5, the J gene TRBJ2-7; 9 bases line up with TRBD1. Per germline, CDR1 MNHEY and CDR2 SVGAGI. The CDR3 is made up of 15 amino acids. V shed 6 bases and J 4 bases; nucleotides not matched to a gene: 10. The CDR3 reads CASRPDPGQGYEQYF. The CDR3, as DNA: TGTGCCAGCAGGCCCGACCCGGGACAGGGTTACGAGCAGTACTTC.

This clonotype was observed a handful of times. The chain carries TRBV6-2 or TRBV6-3 and TRBJ2-7; D is possibly TRBD1 or TRBD2 (6 bases each). This CDR3 has 20 amino acids. Per germline, CDR1 MNHEY and CDR2 SVGEGT. The V end lost 6 bases, the J end lost 0 bases, and 30 bases lay between the germline ends. In nucleotides, the CDR3 is TGTGCCAGCAGGCCCGGGATTTTCGGGAGTCGGGGGCCCCGCTCCTACGAGCAGTACTTC. It translates to CASRPGIFGSRGPRSYEQYF.

This clonotype was seen more than once but under ten times. The chain employs TRBV12-3 or TRBV12-4 and TRBJ1-1; tentatively, D is TRBD1 (6 bases). This CDR3 is built from 14 residues. V was cut by 5 bases and J by 4 bases, with 14 bases left in between. CDR3 in DNA: TGTGCCAGCAGTCCCTGGGGGACAAGCACTGAAGCTTTCTTT. Translating gives CASSPWGTSTEAFF.

In its sample, this clonotype was seen many times. This chain uses TRBV12-5 with TRBJ2-3; weak D call: TRBD2 (7 bases). The CDR3 loop spans 16 amino acids. V lost 3 bases and J lost 0, with 13 bases in between. Germline CDR1 is LGHNT and CDR2 is FRNRAP. CDR3 residues: CASGFQRGGSTDTQYF. The CDR3 DNA reads as TGTGCTAGTGGTTTTCAACGCGGGGGCAGCACAGATACGCAGTATTTT.

This chain joins TRBV4-1 and TRBJ2-1, with D unresolved. CDR3 size: 14 residues. The V end lost 2 bases, the J end lost 5 bases, and 10 bases lay between the germline ends. Germline V gives CDR1 MGHRA, CDR2 YSYEKL. This CDR3 is CASSQRSADNEQFF. The CDR3, as DNA: TGCGCCAGCAGCCAAAGGTCAGCTGACAATGAGCAGTTCTTC.